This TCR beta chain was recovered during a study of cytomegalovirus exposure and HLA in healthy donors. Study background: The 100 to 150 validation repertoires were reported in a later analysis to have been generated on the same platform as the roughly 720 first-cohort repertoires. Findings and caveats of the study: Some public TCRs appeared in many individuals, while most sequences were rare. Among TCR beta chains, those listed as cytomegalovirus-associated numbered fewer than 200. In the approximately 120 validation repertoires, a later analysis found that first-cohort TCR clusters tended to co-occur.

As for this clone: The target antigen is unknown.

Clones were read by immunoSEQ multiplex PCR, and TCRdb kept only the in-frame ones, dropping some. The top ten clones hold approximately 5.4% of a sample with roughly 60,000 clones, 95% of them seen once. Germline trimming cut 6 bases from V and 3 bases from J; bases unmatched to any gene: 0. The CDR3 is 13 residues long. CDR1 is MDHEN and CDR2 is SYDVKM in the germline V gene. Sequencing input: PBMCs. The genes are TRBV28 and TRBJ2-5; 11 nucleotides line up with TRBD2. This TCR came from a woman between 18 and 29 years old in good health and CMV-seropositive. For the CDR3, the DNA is TGTGCCAGCAGGACTAGCGGGAAAGAGACCCAGTACTTC. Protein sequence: CASRTSGKETQYF.